This TCR beta chain was recorded in a study of blood T cell repertoires in COVID-19. Whole-study context: From the United States, Italy and Spain came samples of acute and convalescent COVID-19. Nucleic acid was either cDNA or gDNA, and it came from T cells, B-cell-depleted T cells, or PBMCs.

V shed 9 bases and J 8 bases; nucleotides not matched to a gene: 18. The CDR3 sequence is 15 residues long. Germline loops: CDR1 MNHEY, CDR2 SVGAGI. Per the authors' pipeline: For nucleated cells, counts were estimated from reference gene primer amplification. Generated by immunoSEQ multiplex PCR, the TCRdb table keeps only in-frame clones and is missing some. V and J calls and clone size are as listed in that table; D and trimming were resolved from the DNA. The data contain roughly 76,000 clones, 85% to 95% of them singletons. The rearrangement joins TRBV6-5 to TRBJ1-1; TRBD1 aligns across 7 bases. The sequencing input was peripheral blood. The TCR sequence derives from a woman aged 60-75 years with active COVID-19. The chain's CDR3 is CASRPIDRENGEAFF. For the CDR3, the DNA is TGTGCCAGTCGCCCAATCGACAGGGAGAACGGGGAAGCTTTCTTT.